This TCR beta chain was sequenced during a study of cytomegalovirus exposure and HLA in healthy donors. Remarks on this clone: Its matching antigen is unknown.

Study outcomes and limitations: A link between a missense DCLRE1C variant and TCR beta V- and J-gene trimming emerged from a later analysis. Most sequenced TCRs were rare (though some public TCRs occurred in many donors). Near-uniform donor sequencing depth was presumed by presence/absence analyses. As confirmed in vitro, a few CMV-associated chains were specific for CMV antigens.

The study ran its PCR with 60 Vbeta and 13 Jbeta primers. Generated by immunoSEQ multiplex PCR, the TCRdb table keeps only in-frame clones and is missing some. The data hold over 100,000 clones, with about 9.1% observed a single time. The TCR originated in a woman between 35 and 50 years old in good health and CMV-seropositive. Sequenced material: PBMCs.

The CDR3: CATSWGANEKLFF. For the CDR3, the DNA is TGTGCCACTTCGTGGGGAGCTAATGAAAAACTGTTTTTT. The rearrangement uses TRBV19 and TRBJ1-4, with unresolved D. V was trimmed by 10 bases and J by 3 bases, leaving 12 bases between them. This CDR3 contains 13 residues. The V gene's germline CDR1 is LNHDA and CDR2 SQIVND (reference sequence).